The entry below gives a single TCR beta chain sequence along with its context. The sample originates from a study of sequential checkpoint blockade in melanoma. At the level of the study: Each arm's sequence ended with maintenance nivolumab.

Clones were read by immunoSEQ multiplex PCR, and TCRdb kept only the in-frame ones, dropping some. This sample carries over 8,000 clones, around nine tenths of them seen once, and the ten largest clones take under 15%. As to treatment: randomized to nivolumab then ipilimumab (arm A) or the reverse (arm B). Live CD3+CD8+ CD19− CD56− cells were sorted from PBMCs. The CDR3 consists of 13 residues. V was cut by 7 bases and J by 6 bases, with 13 bases left in between. Germline V gene sequence: CDR1 LNHDA, CDR2 SQIVND (reference sequence). This sequence joins TRBV19 and TRBJ1-5; TRBD1 is a possible D gene (5 bases). The specimen was CD8+ T cells sorted from blood (inferred from file names), collected from a patient given nivolumab and ipilimumab in sequence. The receptor was isolated from a human donor with melanoma. The CDR3, as DNA: TGTGCCAGTACCGACAATAGGGGTCAGCCCCAGCATTTT. This sequence encodes CASTDNRGQPQHF.